A single sample is the source of the 10 T cell receptor beta chains below, sequenced in a study of EBV T-cell therapy then PD-1 blockade in nasopharyngeal carcinoma. Measured with immunoSEQ multiplex PCR; TCRdb has only the in-frame clones, and not every one. The profile covers about 20,000 clones, with 80% to 85% appearing a single time and around a third taken by the ten largest. Treatment denoted: AdE1-LMPpoly-expanded autologous EBV-specific T-cell therapy followed by anti-PD-1 nivolumab. No antigen is known for these receptors. The source was CD8+ T cells from blood, collected at roughly day 35 from a patient whose treatment included autologous EBV-specific T cells and nivolumab. Every receptor here comes from a man in his forties with nasopharyngeal carcinoma.

J is TRBJ2-7 and V is TRBV5-1, with 12 bases lining up with TRBD2. The J call may be mistaken, given a closer DNA end match to TRBJ2-1. Looked up from germline, CDR1 is SGHRS and CDR2 is YFSETQ. The CDR3 extends over 16 amino acids. The CDR3 DNA sequence: TGCGCCAGCAGCAACAGACTAGCGGGGGTCTACAATGAGCAGTTCTTC. It translates to CASSNRLAGVYNEQFF.

The CDR3 region has the DNA TGTGCCAGTAGTATAGACTCCAGCAGGGGAATGGGCGAGACCCAGTACTTC. Translation: CASSIDSSRGMGETQYF. This chain joins TRBV19 and TRBJ2-5, with D possibly being TRBD1 (6 bases). V was cut by 0 bases and J by 5 bases, with 19 bases left in between. The CDR3 contains 17 residues. Germline lookup yields CDR1 LNHDA and CDR2 SQIVND (reference sequence).

This rearrangement joins TRBV27 to TRBJ1-5; D remains ambiguous. The CDR3 is 14 amino acids. Germline V lookup: CDR1 MNHEY, CDR2 SMNVEV (reference sequence). Trimming shortened V by 6 bases and J by 5 bases, and 14 bases separated the two germline ends. The chain's CDR3 is CASRPTGSYQPQHF. DNA of the CDR3: TGTGCCAGCAGACCAACGGGGTCCTATCAGCCCCAGCATTTT.

The chain recombines TRBV5-4 with TRBJ2-7; TRBD1 might be the D (6 bases). This CDR3 spans 14 amino acids. Germline V lookup: CDR1 SGHNT, CDR2 YYREEE (reference sequence). The germline V and J ends were trimmed by 2 bases and 4 bases, with 13 bases remaining between them. For the CDR3, the DNA is TGTGCCAGCAGCTTAGCAGGGGTAGGGTACGAGCAGTACTTC. As protein: CASSLAGVGYEQYF.

The chain combines TRBV3-1 (or the pseudogene TRBV3-2) with TRBJ2-4, with 9 bases identical to TRBD1. The CDR3 totals 16 residues. Trimming took 3 bases from V and 2 from J; bases not matched to a gene: 5. Looked up from germline, CDR1 is LGHDT and CDR2 is YNNKEL (reference sequence). The CDR3 region has the DNA TGTGCCAGCAGCCACTGGACAGGGGAGACCAAAAACATTCAGTACTTC. Amino acid sequence: CASSHWTGETKNIQYF.

A few counts support this clone. The rearrangement links TRBV5-4 to TRBJ1-2; D not certain. This CDR3 is built from 13 residues. Germline V gives CDR1 SGHNT, CDR2 YYREEE (reference sequence). Trimming took 4 bases from V and 0 from J, leaving 7 bases between them. For the CDR3, the DNA is TGTGCCAGCAGCCTACCCTCTAACTATGGCTACACCTTC. It yields the protein CASSLPSNYGYTF.

This clone was counted a single time. The chain uses TRBV3-1 (or the pseudogene TRBV3-2) and TRBJ1-2; the D gene is possibly TRBD1 (6 bases). The CDR3 is made up of 16 amino acids. Germline V CDR1 and CDR2: LGHDT, YNNKEL (reference sequence). Deletions cut 0 bases from V and 4 bases from J, with 15 bases between. The CDR3 region is CASSQDTTGTLYGYTF. The CDR3 DNA reads TGTGCCAGCAGCCAAGACACTACCGGGACACTCTATGGCTACACCTTC.

V is TRBV7-9 and J is TRBJ1-3, with D maybe TRBD1 (6 bases). This CDR3 contains 17 residues. Germline V gives CDR1 SEHNR, CDR2 FQNEAQ (reference sequence). The germline V and J ends were trimmed by 5 bases and 0 bases, with 17 bases remaining between them. This CDR3 is CASSLSGALHSGNTIYF. CDR3 bases: TGTGCCAGCAGCCTATCAGGGGCTCTACACTCTGGAAACACCATATATTTT. The whole variable domain, filled in from reference TRBV7-9 and TRBJ1-3, reads DTGVSQNPRHKITKRGQNVTFRCDPISEHNRLYWYRQTLGQGPEFLTYFQNEAQLEKSRLLSDRFSAERPKGSFSTLEIQRTEQGDSAMYLCASSLSGALHSGNTIYFGEGSWLTVV.

This chain links TRBV19 with TRBJ2-1; 7 bases line up with TRBD2. This CDR3 is built from 15 residues. The germline V gene encodes CDR1 LNHDA and CDR2 SQIVND (reference sequence). Trimming at V came to 2 bases and at J to 4 bases, leaving 5 bases not matched to a gene. In DNA, the CDR3 is TGTGCCAGTAGTATATCCAGCGGGGCGTACAATGAGCAGTTCTTC. Its protein product is CASSISSGAYNEQFF.

The gene calls are TRBV7-9 and TRBJ2-1, with D perhaps TRBD2 (5 bases). With 5 bases removed from V and 8 bases from J, the gap between germline ends came to 10 bases. The CDR3 extends over 12 amino acids. The germline gives CDR1 SEHNR, CDR2 FQNEAQ (reference sequence). The CDR3 spells CASSIERYEQFF. The CDR3 DNA follows: TGTGCCAGCAGCATTGAGCGGTATGAGCAGTTCTTC.